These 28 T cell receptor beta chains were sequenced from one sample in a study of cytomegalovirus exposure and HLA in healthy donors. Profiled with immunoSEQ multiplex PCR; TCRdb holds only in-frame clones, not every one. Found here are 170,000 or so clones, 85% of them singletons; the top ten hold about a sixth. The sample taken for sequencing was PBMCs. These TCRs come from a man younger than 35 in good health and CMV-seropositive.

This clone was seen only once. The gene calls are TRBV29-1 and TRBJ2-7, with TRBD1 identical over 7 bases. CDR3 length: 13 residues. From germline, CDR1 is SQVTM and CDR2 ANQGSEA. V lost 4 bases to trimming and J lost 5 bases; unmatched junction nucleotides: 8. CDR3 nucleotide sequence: TGCAGCGTTGTGCACAGGGGTTTGAACGAGCAGTACTTC. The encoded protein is CSVVHRGLNEQYF.

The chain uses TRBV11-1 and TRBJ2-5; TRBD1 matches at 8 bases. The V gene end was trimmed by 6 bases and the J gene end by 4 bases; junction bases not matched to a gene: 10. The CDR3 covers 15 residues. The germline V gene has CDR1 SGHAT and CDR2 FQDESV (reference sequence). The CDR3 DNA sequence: TGTGCCAGCAGATCCCGGACAGGGAGTCGAGAGACCCAGTACTTC. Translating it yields CASRSRTGSRETQYF.

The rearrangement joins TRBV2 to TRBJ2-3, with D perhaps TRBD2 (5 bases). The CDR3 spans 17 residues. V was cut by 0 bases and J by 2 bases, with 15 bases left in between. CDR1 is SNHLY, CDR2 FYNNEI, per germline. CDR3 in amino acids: CASSEAPGKSITDTQYF. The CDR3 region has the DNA TGTGCCAGCAGTGAAGCGCCCGGGAAAAGCATCACAGATACGCAGTATTTT.

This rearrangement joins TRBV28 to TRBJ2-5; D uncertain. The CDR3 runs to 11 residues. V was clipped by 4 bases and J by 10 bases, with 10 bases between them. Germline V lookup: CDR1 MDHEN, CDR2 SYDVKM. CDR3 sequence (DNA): TGTGCCAGCAGTTCCCCCCGAGACCAGTACTTC. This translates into CASSSPRDQYF.

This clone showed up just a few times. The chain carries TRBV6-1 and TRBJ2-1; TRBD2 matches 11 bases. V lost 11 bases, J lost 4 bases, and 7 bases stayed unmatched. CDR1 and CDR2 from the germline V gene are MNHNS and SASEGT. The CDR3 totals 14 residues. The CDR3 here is CARWTSGFYNEQFF. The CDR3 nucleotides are TGTGCCCGCTGGACTAGCGGGTTTTACAATGAGCAGTTCTTC.

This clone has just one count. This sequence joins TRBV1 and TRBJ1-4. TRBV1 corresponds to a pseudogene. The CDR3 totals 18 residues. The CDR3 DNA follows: TGCACCAGCATACCGGACCCGGGGCGGAGGGCAACTAATGAAAAACTGTTTTTT. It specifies CTSIPDPGRRATNEKLFF.

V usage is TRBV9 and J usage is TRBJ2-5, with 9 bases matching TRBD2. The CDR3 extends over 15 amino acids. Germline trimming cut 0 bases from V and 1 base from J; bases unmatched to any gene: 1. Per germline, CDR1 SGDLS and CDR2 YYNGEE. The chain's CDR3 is CASSVATSGQETQYF. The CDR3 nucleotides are TGTGCCAGCAGCGTAGCGACTAGCGGCCAAGAGACCCAGTACTTC.

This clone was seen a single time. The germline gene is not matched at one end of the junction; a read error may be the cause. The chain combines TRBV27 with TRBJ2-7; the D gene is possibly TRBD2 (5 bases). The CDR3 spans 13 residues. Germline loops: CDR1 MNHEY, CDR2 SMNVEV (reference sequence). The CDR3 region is CASRLSGVYEQYF. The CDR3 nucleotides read TGTGCCAGCAGATTATCCGGGGTCTACGAGCAGTACTTC.

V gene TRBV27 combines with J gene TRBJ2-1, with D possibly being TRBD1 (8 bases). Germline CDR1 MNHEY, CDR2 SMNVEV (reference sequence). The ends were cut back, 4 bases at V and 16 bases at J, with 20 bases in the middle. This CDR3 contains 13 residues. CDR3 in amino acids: CASSYGQGGADFF. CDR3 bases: TGTGCCAGCAGTTACGGACAGGGAGGGGCCGATTTCTTC.

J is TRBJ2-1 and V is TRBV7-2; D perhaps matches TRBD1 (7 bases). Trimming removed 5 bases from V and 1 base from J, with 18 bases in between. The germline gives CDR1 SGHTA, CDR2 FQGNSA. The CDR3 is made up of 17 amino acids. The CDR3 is CASSPQGGRLSYNEQFF. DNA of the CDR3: TGTGCCAGCAGCCCCCAGGGGGGCCGCTTGTCCTACAATGAGCAGTTCTTC. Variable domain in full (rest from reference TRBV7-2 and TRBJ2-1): GAGVSQSPSNKVTEKGKDVELRCDPISGHTALYWYRQSLGQGLEFLIYFQGNSAPDKSGLPSDRFSAERTGGSVSTLTIQRTQQEDSAVYLCASSPQGGRLSYNEQFFGPGTRLTVL.

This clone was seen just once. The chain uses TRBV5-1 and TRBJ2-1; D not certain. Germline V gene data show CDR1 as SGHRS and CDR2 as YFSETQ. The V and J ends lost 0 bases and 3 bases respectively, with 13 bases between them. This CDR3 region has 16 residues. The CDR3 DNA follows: TGCGCCAGCAGCTTGGATGTCCCCCAAAACTACAATGAGCAGTTCTTC. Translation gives CASSLDVPQNYNEQFF.

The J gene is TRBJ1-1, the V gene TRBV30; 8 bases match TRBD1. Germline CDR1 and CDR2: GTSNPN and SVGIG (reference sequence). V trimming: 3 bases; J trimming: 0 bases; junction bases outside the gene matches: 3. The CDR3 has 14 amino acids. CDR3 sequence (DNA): TGTGCCTGGAGGGTACAGGGGGTGAACACTGAAGCTTTCTTT. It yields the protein CAWRVQGVNTEAFF.

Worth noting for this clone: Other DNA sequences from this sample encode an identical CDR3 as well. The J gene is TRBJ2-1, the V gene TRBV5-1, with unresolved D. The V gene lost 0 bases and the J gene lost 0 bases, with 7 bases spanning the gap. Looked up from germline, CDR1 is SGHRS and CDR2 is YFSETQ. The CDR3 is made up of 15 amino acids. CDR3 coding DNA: TGCGCCAGCAGCTTGGGTCGCAGCTCCTACAATGAGCAGTTCTTC. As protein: CASSLGRSSYNEQFF.

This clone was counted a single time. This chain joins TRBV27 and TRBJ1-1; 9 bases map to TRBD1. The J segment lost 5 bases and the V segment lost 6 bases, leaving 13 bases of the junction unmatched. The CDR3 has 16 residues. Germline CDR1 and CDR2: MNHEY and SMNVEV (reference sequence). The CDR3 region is CASRTGTGGAWTEAFF. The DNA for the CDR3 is TGTGCCAGCAGAACTGGAACAGGGGGCGCTTGGACTGAAGCTTTCTTT.

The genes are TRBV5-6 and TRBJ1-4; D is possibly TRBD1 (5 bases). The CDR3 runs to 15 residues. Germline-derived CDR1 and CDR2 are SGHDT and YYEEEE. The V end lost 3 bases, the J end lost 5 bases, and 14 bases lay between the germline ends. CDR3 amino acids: CASSSNRRPNEKLFF. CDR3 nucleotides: TGTGCCAGCAGCTCGAACAGGAGACCGAATGAAAAACTGTTTTTT.

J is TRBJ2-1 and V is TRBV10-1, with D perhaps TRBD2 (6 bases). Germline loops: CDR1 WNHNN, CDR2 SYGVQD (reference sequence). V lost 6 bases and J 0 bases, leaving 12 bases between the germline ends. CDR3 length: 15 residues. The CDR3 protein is CASSRDLSSYNEQFF. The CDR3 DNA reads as TGCGCCAGCAGCCGGGACTTGAGCTCCTACAATGAGCAGTTCTTC.

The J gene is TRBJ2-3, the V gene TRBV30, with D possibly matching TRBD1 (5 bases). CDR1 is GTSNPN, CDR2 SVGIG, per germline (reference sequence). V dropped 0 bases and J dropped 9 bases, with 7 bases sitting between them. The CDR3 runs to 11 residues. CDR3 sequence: CAWSVPGTQYF. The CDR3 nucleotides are TGTGCCTGGAGTGTTCCAGGGACGCAGTATTTT.

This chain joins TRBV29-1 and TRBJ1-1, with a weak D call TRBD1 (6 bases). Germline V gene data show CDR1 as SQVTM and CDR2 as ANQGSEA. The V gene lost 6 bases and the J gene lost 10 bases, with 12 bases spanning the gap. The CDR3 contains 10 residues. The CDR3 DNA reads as TGCAGCGTCAATCAGGGGAGAGCTTTCTTT. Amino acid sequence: CSVNQGRAFF.

CDR3 amino acids: CASRDGAGDYGYTF. CDR3 coding DNA: TGCGCCAGCCGGGACGGCGCGGGAGACTATGGCTACACCTTC. This chain joins TRBV5-1 and TRBJ1-2; possibly TRBD1 for D (5 bases). CDR1 is SGHRS and CDR2 is YFSETQ in the germline V gene. Trimming took 7 bases from V and 3 from J, leaving 16 bases between them. This CDR3 is 14 amino acids long.

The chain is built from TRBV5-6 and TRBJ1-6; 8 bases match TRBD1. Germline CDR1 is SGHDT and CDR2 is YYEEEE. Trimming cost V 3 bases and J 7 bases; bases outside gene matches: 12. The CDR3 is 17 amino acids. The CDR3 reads CASSWRQGLGGNSPLHF. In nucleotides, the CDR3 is TGTGCCAGCAGCTGGAGACAGGGGCTTGGAGGGAATTCACCCCTCCACTTT.

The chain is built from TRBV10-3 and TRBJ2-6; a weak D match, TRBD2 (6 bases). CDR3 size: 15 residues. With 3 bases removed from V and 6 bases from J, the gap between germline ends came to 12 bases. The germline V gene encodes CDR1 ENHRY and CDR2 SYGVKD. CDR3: CAISETAGTANVLTF. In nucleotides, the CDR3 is TGTGCCATCAGTGAAACCGCGGGAACGGCCAACGTCCTGACTTTC.

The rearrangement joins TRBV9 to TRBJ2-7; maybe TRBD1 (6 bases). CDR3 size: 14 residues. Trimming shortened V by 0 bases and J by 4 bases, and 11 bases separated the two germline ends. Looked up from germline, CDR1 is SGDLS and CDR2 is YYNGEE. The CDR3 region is CASSVGVGQYEQYF. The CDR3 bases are TGTGCCAGCAGCGTAGGGGTGGGACAATACGAGCAGTACTTC.

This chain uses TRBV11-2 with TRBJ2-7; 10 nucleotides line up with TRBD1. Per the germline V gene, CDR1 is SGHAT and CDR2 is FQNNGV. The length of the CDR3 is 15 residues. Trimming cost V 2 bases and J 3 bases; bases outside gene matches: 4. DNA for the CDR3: TGTGCCAGCAGCTTAACCCGGACAGGGGGCTACGAGCAGTACTTC. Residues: CASSLTRTGGYEQYF.

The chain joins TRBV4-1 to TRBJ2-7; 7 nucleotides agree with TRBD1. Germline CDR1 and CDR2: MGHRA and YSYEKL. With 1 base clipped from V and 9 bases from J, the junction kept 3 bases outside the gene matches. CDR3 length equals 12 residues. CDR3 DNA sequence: TGCGCCAGCAGCCAAGTAGGGGGCCGGCAGTACTTC. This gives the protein CASSQVGGRQYF.

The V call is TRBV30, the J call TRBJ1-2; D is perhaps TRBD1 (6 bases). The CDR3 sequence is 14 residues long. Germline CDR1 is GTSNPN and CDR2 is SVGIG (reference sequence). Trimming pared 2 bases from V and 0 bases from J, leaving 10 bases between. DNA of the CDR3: TGTGCCTGGAGTTCCCGGACAGCTAACTATGGCTACACCTTC. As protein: CAWSSRTANYGYTF.

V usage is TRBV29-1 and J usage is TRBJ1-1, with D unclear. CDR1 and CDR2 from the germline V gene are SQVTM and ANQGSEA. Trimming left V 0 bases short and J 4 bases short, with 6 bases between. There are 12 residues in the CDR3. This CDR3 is CSVEDFGTEAFF. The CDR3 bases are TGCAGCGTTGAAGACTTCGGCACTGAAGCTTTCTTT.

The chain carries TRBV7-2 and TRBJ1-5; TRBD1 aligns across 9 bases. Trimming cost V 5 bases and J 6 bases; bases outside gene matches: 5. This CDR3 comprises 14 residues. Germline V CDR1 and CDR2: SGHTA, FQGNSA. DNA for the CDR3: TGTGCCAGCAGCCCAGGGACAGGGCTTCAGCCCCAGCATTTT. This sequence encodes CASSPGTGLQPQHF.

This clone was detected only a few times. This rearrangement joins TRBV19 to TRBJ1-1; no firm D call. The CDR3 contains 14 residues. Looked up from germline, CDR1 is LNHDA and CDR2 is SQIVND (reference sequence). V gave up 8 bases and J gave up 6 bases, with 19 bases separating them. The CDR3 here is CASLDGQAGAEAFF. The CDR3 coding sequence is TGTGCCAGTCTCGATGGGCAGGCGGGCGCTGAAGCTTTCTTT.